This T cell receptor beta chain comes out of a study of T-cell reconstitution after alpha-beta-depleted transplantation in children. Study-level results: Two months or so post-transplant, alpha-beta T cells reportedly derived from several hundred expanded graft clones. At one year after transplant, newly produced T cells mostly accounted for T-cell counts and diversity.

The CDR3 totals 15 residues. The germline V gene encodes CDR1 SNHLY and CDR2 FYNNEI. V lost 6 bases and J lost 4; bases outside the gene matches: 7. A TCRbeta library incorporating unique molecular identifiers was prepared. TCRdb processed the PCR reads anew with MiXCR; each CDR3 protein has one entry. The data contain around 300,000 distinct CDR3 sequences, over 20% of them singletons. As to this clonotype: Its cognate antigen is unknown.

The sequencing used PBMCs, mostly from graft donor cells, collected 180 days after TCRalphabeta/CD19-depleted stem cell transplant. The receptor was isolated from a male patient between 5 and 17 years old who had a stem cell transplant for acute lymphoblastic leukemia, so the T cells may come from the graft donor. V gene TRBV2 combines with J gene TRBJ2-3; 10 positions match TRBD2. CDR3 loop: CASSELAGASDTQYF. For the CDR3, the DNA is TGTGCCAGCAGCGAGCTAGCGGGAGCGTCAGATACGCAGTATTTT.